Shown below are 19 T cell receptor beta chains from a single sample sequenced in a study of OX40 agonist ivuxolimab in advanced cancers. The table came from immunoSEQ multiplex PCR; TCRdb's copy has only in-frame clones and leaves some out. The repertoire holds some 17,000 clones, with about 83% as singletons. The input for sequencing was CD4+ or CD8+ T cells sorted from blood, taken in a trial of the OX40 agonist ivuxolimab. The receptor source for this set is an adult with an advanced solid tumor such as melanoma, head and neck, liver or kidney cancer.

The table lists this clone with a count of one. The CDR3 here is CSVEGRAGSSYNEQFF. The CDR3 nucleotides read TGCAGCGTTGAAGGGCGAGCCGGAAGCTCCTACAATGAGCAGTTCTTC. The chain couples TRBV29-1 to TRBJ2-1; no firm D call. The CDR3 covers 16 residues. Germline V gives CDR1 SQVTM, CDR2 ANQGSEA. Trimming pared 1 base from V and 0 bases from J, leaving 13 bases between.

This clone is medium-sized in the sample. The chain is built from TRBV7-2 and TRBJ2-2; TRBD1 matches at 8 bases. With 5 bases clipped from V and 1 base from J, the junction kept 9 bases outside the gene matches. The CDR3 is 17 residues long. Germline V gives CDR1 SGHTA, CDR2 FQGNSA. As DNA, the CDR3 is TGTGCCAGCAGCCCTACGATGGGGACAGGGAACACCGGGGAGCTGTTTTTT. This translates into CASSPTMGTGNTGELFF.

The V call is TRBV6-5, the J call TRBJ2-2; D is perhaps TRBD1 (7 bases). This CDR3 is 15 amino acids long. Trimming pared 0 bases from V and 5 bases from J, leaving 10 bases between. The V gene's germline CDR1 is MNHEY and CDR2 SVGAGI. This CDR3 is CASSYSPGGTGELFF. The CDR3 DNA is TGTGCCAGCAGTTACTCGCCAGGGGGGACCGGGGAGCTGTTTTTT.

The chain has TRBV2 and TRBJ2-1; D uncertain. Looked up from germline, CDR1 is SNHLY and CDR2 is FYNNEI. The CDR3 sequence is 14 residues long. Trimming removed 2 bases from V and 7 bases from J, with 12 bases in between. The CDR3 coding sequence is TGTGCCAGCAGTGAATACGGATCAGTGAATGAGCAGTTCTTC. Amino acid sequence: CASSEYGSVNEQFF.

The chain couples TRBV11-3 to TRBJ2-1; 9 nucleotides match TRBD2. Germline lookup yields CDR1 SGHNT and CDR2 YENEEA. This CDR3 region has 15 residues. The junction had 5 bases not matched to a gene; V was cut back by 4 bases and J by 4 bases. The CDR3 DNA reads TGTGCCAGCAGCTCCACCCTAGCGGGATACAATGAGCAGTTCTTC. Translation: CASSSTLAGYNEQFF. Drawing the rest from reference TRBV11-3 and TRBJ2-1, the complete variable domain is EAGVVQSPRYKIIEKKQPVAFWCNPISGHNTLYWYLQNLGQGPELLIRYENEEAVDDSQLPKDRFSAERLKGVDSTLKIQPAELGDSAVYLCASSSTLAGYNEQFFGPGTRLTVL.

The chain combines TRBV7-9 with TRBJ2-5; D is possibly TRBD1 or TRBD2 (5 bases each). The CDR3 has 14 amino acids. Germline CDR1 is SEHNR and CDR2 is FQNEAQ (reference sequence). Trimming took off 2 bases at V and 1 base at J, with 8 bases between the two ends. CDR3: CASSLSGTQETQYF. The CDR3 nucleotides are TGTGCCAGCAGCTTATCAGGGACCCAAGAGACCCAGTACTTC.

This rearrangement joins TRBV7-6 to TRBJ2-7; TRBD2 might be the D (5 bases). In germline, CDR1 is SGHVS, CDR2 FNYEAQ. The CDR3 is made up of 13 amino acids. V lost 5 bases to trimming and J lost 5 bases, with 13 bases between them. DNA of the CDR3: TGTGCCAGCAGCCTGGCGAGGGCGGACGAGCAGTACTTC. Its protein product is CASSLARADEQYF.

The chain combines TRBV4-3 with TRBJ2-7; D not certain. The CDR3 runs to 14 residues. Germline-derived CDR1 and CDR2 are LGHNA and YSLEER. V was pared by 4 bases and J by 0 bases, with 10 bases between. The CDR3, as DNA: TGCGCCAGCAGCCTCTATCGGAGCTCCTACGAGCAGTACTTC. It codes for CASSLYRSSYEQYF.

V and J are TRBV2 and TRBJ2-7; TRBD1 matches 9 bases. Germline values: CDR1 SNHLY, CDR2 FYNNEI. The CDR3 loop spans 14 amino acids. V shed 6 bases, J shed 2 bases, and the junction held 5 bases outside the gene matches. CDR3 region: CASSFGTGTYEQYF. The CDR3 DNA sequence: TGTGCCAGCAGCTTCGGGACAGGGACCTACGAGCAGTACTTC.

The chain employs TRBV6-5 and TRBJ2-5; D gene unclear. Germline V gives CDR1 MNHEY, CDR2 SVGAGI. The V gene lost 5 bases and the J gene lost 3 bases, with 13 bases spanning the gap. The CDR3 runs 14 residues. CDR3 nucleotides: TGTGCCAGCAGTCACGACATAGGCGAAGAGACCCAGTACTTC. This sequence encodes CASSHDIGEETQYF.

The V and J genes are TRBV7-8 and TRBJ2-7; D call uncertain. The germline gives CDR1 SGHVS, CDR2 FQNEAQ. CDR3 length: 12 residues. Trimming took off 8 bases at V and 5 bases at J, with 13 bases between the two ends. The CDR3 region is CASERATNEQYF. In nucleotides, the CDR3 is TGTGCCAGCGAAAGGGCCACCAACGAGCAGTACTTC.

J is TRBJ2-5 and V is TRBV27; D is perhaps TRBD1 (6 bases). This CDR3 is built from 13 residues. The germline V gene encodes CDR1 MNHEY and CDR2 SMNVEV (reference sequence). V lost 3 bases and J 5 bases, leaving 10 bases between the germline ends. CDR3 sequence: CASSFMDSETQYF. The CDR3 coding sequence is TGTGCCAGCAGTTTTATGGACAGTGAGACCCAGTACTTC.

V gene TRBV16 combines with J gene TRBJ2-1, with D unclear. Germline-derived CDR1 and CDR2 are KGHSY and FQNENV. The V and J ends lost 0 bases and 7 bases respectively, with 10 bases between them. The CDR3 length is 14 residues. The DNA of the CDR3 is TGTGCCAGCAGCCAATCTGCTGTTGGGAATGAGCAGTTCTTC. Protein product: CASSQSAVGNEQFF. The full variable domain, with the rest looked up from reference TRBV16 and TRBJ2-1, is GEEVAQTPKHLVRGEGQKAKLYCAPIKGHSYVFWYQQVLKNEFKFLISFQNENVFDETGMPKERFSAKCLPNSPCSLEIQATKLEDSAVYFCASSQSAVGNEQFFGPGTRLTVL.

This chain joins TRBV7-6 and TRBJ2-7, with D perhaps TRBD2 (5 bases). CDR1 SGHVS and CDR2 FNYEAQ come from the germline V gene. V was clipped by 5 bases and J by 7 bases, with 18 bases between them. The CDR3 is 14 amino acids. CDR3 in amino acids: CASSRTGMRAEQYF. The CDR3 DNA reads as TGTGCCAGCAGCCGGACTGGTATGAGGGCTGAGCAGTACTTC.

The rearrangement uses TRBV15 and TRBJ2-5; D is perhaps TRBD1 (5 bases). V was clipped by 0 bases and J by 5 bases, with 16 bases between them. The CDR3 length is 16 residues. Germline values: CDR1 LNHNV, CDR2 YYDKDF (reference sequence). CDR3 nucleotide sequence: TGTGCCACCAGCAGAGATCCCCCCCAGGGTGGGGAGACCCAGTACTTC. Translation gives CATSRDPPQGGETQYF.

The V gene is TRBV6-5, the J gene TRBJ2-7; D is uncertain. The length of the CDR3 is 13 residues. The V end lost 4 bases, the J end lost 7 bases, and 14 bases lay between the germline ends. The V gene's germline CDR1 is MNHEY and CDR2 SVGAGI. The CDR3 DNA follows: TGTGCCAGCAGTTTGAGTGATGGATGGGAGCAGTACTTC. It encodes CASSLSDGWEQYF.

The chain joins TRBV4-1 to TRBJ2-7, with D possibly being TRBD1 or TRBD2 (5 bases each). The CDR3 totals 13 residues. Germline CDR1 is MGHRA and CDR2 is YSYEKL. Trimming cost V 1 base and J 5 bases, with 9 bases left between them. CDR3 in DNA: TGCGCCAGCAGCCAAGTGGGGGACCACGAGCAGTACTTC. Residues: CASSQVGDHEQYF.

The rearrangement links TRBV5-1 to TRBJ2-1; TRBD2 matches 11 bases. CDR3 length: 18 amino acids. Per germline, CDR1 SGHRS and CDR2 YFSETQ. After removal of 4 bases from V and 0 bases from J, the junction contained 9 bases not matched to a gene. In DNA, the CDR3 is TGCGCCAGCAGCCGGGGACTAGCGGAGTCCCCCTCCTACAATGAGCAGTTCTTC. Translated, it gives CASSRGLAESPSYNEQFF.

The rearrangement links TRBV19 to TRBJ2-6, with TRBD2 matching 8 bases. CDR3 length: 16 amino acids. Germline CDR1 and CDR2: LNHDA and SQIVND (reference sequence). Trimming removed 4 bases from V and 4 bases from J; junction bases left unmatched: 6. The CDR3 nucleotides read TGTGCCAGTAGTAACCCCGGGAGGGCGGGGGCCAACGTCCTGACTTTC. Translation: CASSNPGRAGANVLTF.